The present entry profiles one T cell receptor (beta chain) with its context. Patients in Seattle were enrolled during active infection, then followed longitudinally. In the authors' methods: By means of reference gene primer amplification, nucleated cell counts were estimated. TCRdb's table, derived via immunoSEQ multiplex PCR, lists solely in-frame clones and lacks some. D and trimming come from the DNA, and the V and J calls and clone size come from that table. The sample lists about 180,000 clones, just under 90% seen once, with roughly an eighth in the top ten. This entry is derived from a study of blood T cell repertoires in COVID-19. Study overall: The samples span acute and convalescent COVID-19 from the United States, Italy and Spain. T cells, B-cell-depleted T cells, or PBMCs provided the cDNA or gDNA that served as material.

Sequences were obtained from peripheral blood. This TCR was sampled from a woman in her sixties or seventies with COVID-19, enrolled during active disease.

The DNA for the CDR3 is TGTGCCAGCAGTTACTCGCTACAGGGGATCCAGCCCCAGCATTTT. Residues: CASSYSLQGIQPQHF. This rearrangement joins TRBV6-6 to TRBJ1-5, with 7 bases fitting TRBD1. The ends lost 0 bases at V and 7 bases at J; junction bases unmatched: 6. CDR1 is MNHNY and CDR2 is SVGAGI in the germline V gene (reference sequence). This CDR3 contains 15 residues.